Listed below are T cell receptor beta chains from one sample, sequenced in a study of vaccination effects on CD4 cells after COVID-19. No antigen has been assigned to these receptors. Repertoires were generated with immunoSEQ multiplex PCR, while TCRdb's copy carries only in-frame clones and drops some. The sample lists about 79,000 clones, around 70% occurring once. The source material was CD4+ T cells from PBMCs cultured with HCoV-229E spike peptides, sampled before COVID-19 vaccination. The receptors derive from a human donor who received a COVID-19 vaccine. CDR3s include the opening cysteine and the closing phenylalanine or tryptophan. A D gene is named only where the DNA matches it firmly. A row's size may be missing; if present it is once, few, many or a size class.

size	D	V	CDR3
NA	NA	TRBV7-3	CASSLSQNTEAFF
NA	NA	TRBV30	CAWRPTWNTEAFF
NA	TRBD1	TRBV6-6	CASSYSGQTNEKLFF
NA	TRBD1	TRBV4-1	CASSPARDRGDIQYF
once	NA	TRBV19	CASSSRPANTGELFF
NA	NA	TRBV2	CASSDQYNSPLHF
NA	NA	TRBV12-3/TRBV12-4	CASSLTVTEAFF
NA	TRBD2	TRBV7-3	CASSSLGGGAKDTQYF
NA	NA	TRBV5-1	CASSLGDGRYNEQFF
NA	NA	TRBV6-5	CASLSNLDIQYF
few	NA	TRBV3-1/TRBV3-2	CASSQGTAGNTIYF
NA	TRBD2	TRBV9	CASSVDVLAGGRRGELFF
few	NA	TRBV6-1	CASSERWNQPQHF
once	NA	TRBV5-1	CASSSGYTDTQYF